This TCR beta chain emerged from a study of T-cell memory formation after mild COVID-19. Germline values: CDR1 MNHNY, CDR2 SVGAGI (reference sequence). The CDR3 consists of 17 residues. Trimming took 0 bases from V and 2 from J, leaving 15 bases between them. MiXCR, run by TCRdb on the 5' RACE reads, gives a single entry per CDR3 protein. The sample has about 140,000 distinct CDR3 sequences; 14% are singletons. Sample: PBMCs or a T cell subset sorted from them (not recorded which). This sequence was found in an adult woman who had mild COVID-19 (a few samples of this study predate the infection). Cell type and time point are not known. The chain combines TRBV6-6 with TRBJ2-3, with a possible D match to TRBD2 (6 bases). The CDR3 loop reads CASSYSGTFEYTDTQYF. The CDR3 coding sequence is TGTGCCAGCAGTTACTCCGGGACTTTTGAATACACAGATACGCAGTATTTT.